This T cell receptor (beta chain) derives from a study of beta chain features in type 1 diabetes. Study information: Age and gender were similar between patients and healthy donors, as were cell yields. Across all samples, about 100 million sorted cells were examined. Study conclusions and caveats: VDJ junctions in type 1 diabetes patients carried more deletions and fewer insertions. Type 1 diabetes patients had TCRB CDR3s that were shorter (moderately but significantly so) in all four CD4+ subsets.

Worth noting for this clone: The antigen is undetermined.

The investigators reverse transcribed all of the isolated RNA, so they sequenced expressed TCRB transcripts. Assay: immunoSEQ multiplex PCR; the TCRdb copy retains only in-frame clones and omits some. The sample carries 600,000 or so clones, 12% recorded once. Purities over 98% were achieved in all sorted populations. The clonotype was recovered from a man between 25 and 39 years old with type 1 diabetes. The sequenced material came from naive CD4+ T cells from blood.

CDR3 region: CASSLGADGKLFF. The DNA of the CDR3 is TGTGCCAGCAGCTTAGGGGCAGACGGGAAACTGTTTTTT. V gene TRBV11-2 combines with J gene TRBJ1-4; D gene ambiguous. With 1 base removed from V and 11 bases from J, the gap between germline ends came to 11 bases. The CDR3 covers 13 residues. CDR1 and CDR2 (germline): SGHAT, FQNNGV.